What follows describes a single T cell receptor (beta chain). Its antigen target is currently unknown. One base away there is no much larger clone; base qualities are not given. The TCR beta CDR3 regions were amplified from RNA transcripts. The TCR CDR3 was subjected to a first round of RT-PCR using the HTBI primer set and the Qiagen OneStep RT-PCR kit. A second multiplex PCR round built the libraries, followed by size selection and purification. Paired-end sequencing of the libraries was performed with 100 bp reads on an Illumina HiSeq2000. Processing in the source paper ran as follows. Raw data were processed with SOAPnuke, discarding reads with adapters, uncalled bases, mean Phred below 15, or no exact constant-primer or identifier match. COPE v1.2.5 was used to merge the high-quality paired reads, and each unique nucleotide sequence was defined as a clonotype. Clonotypes were aligned to IMGT TRBV, TRBD and TRBJ reference segments using MiTCR v1.1. The analysis included only V-J combinations with a frequency above 0.0001, which together covered around 99% of the repertoires. The TCS score was defined as F50 (clonal expansion) divided by E x V (chaos), with BLOSUM62-based TCRdist calculated between CDR3 peptides within each V-J. Welch's t-statistics and random forest reduced approximately 520 V-J features to 13, which were used in a naive Bayes classifier (R e1071). TCRdb cleaned the public reads at Q25 with fastp, built clones with MiXCR and kept in-frame beta chains. Records with the same CDR3 protein are collapsed into one entry carrying the most frequent genes and DNA. TCRdb, not the original authors, processed these V and J calls. Counted in this sample were under 350,000 distinct CDR3 sequences; roughly 13% of them appeared once. Of the sample, 7% to 9.5% falls within the top ten clones.

This entry belongs to a study of T cells in Graves' hyperthyroidism and ophthalmopathy (dated by TCRdb to about 2019). For context, the study as a whole: Peripheral blood samples were taken at the time of initial diagnosis, prior to any treatment. In about 6 Graves' hyperthyroidism patients, the study also compared T-cell repertoires from thyroid tissue with T-cell repertoires from blood. After sampling, hyperthyroidism patients received methimazole starting at 30 mg daily, and ophthalmopathy patients received high-dose intravenous methylprednisolone. The 90 to 100 discovery patients were randomly split 7:3 into training and test sets. The paper reports TCR Vbeta CDR3 sequencing of about 140 peripheral blood samples: approximately 43 ophthalmopathy, under 85 hyperthyroidism and 17 progressor patients. Whether ophthalmopathy could be predicted prospectively was tested in an independent validation cohort made up of approximately 19 hyperthyroidism patients plus 17 patients who later progressed to ophthalmopathy. To identify distinguishing TCR V-J signatures, a discovery cohort of 90 to 100 patients was used, comprising 43 with Graves' ophthalmopathy and 57 with stable Graves' hyperthyroidism. General study outcomes and caveats: Sample size was not statistically predetermined, and blinding of investigators to group allocation was not performed. In validation, progression to ophthalmopathy was predicted by the model with approximately 67% sensitivity and 72.22% specificity, a median of roughly six months before onset. Most expanded thyroid clonotypes (frequency above 0.001) were also detected in blood, a finding suggesting that blood repertoires may reflect thyroid immune responses. In cross-validation, a model built on a 13 V-J signature told ophthalmopathy apart from stable hyperthyroidism with approximately 90% sensitivity and about 81% specificity, and in testing the same model reached 80%/75%.

Stable Graves' hyperthyroidism was defined as no progression to ophthalmopathy during 18 months of follow-up. Hyperthyroidism patients were newly diagnosed, had a disease duration of under 2 months, and were aged 18 to 65 years. Patients with uncontrolled infections, other autoimmune diseases, pregnancy or lactation were excluded. Diagnoses relied on clinical symptoms, serum thyroxine and TRAb, thyroid ultrasound and orbital computed tomography. PBMCs were isolated from 8 to 10 ml of fresh peripheral blood by Ficoll-Paque density gradient centrifugation. Total RNA was extracted with Trizol reagent, and quality was checked on an Agilent 2100 Bioanalyzer. V is cut by 3 bases and J by 0 bases, and the space between the germline ends is 20 bases. From the germline V gene (reference sequence), CDR1 is LNHDA and CDR2 is SQIVND. From the cysteine through the phenylalanine, the CDR3 covers 18 amino acids. Only CDR3 DNA remains: 54 bases, in frame from the first base.

Sequencing used blood. The sequence came from a woman aged 40 to 50 with Graves' hyperthyroidism. The chain is assembled from TRBV19 and TRBJ1-2, with no confident D gene call. The CDR3 in this case is CASSMSLDTYQANYGYTF. The nucleotides are TGTGCCAGTAGTATGAGTCTAGACACATACCAAGCTAACTATGGCTACACCTTC.